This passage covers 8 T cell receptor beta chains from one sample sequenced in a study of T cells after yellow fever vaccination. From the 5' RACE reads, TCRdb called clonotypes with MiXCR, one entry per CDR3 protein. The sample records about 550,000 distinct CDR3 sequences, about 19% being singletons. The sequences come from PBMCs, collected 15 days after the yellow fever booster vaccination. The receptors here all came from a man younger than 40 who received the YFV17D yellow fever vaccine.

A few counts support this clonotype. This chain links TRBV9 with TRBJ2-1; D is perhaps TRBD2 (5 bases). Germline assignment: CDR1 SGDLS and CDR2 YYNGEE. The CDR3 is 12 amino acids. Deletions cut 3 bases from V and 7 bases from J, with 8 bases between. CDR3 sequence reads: CASSGTQNEQFF. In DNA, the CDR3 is TGTGCCAGCAGCGGGACTCAGAATGAGCAGTTCTTC.

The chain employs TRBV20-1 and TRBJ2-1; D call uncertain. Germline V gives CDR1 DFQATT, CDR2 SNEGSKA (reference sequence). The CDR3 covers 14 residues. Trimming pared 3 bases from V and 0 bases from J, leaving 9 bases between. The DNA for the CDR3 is TGCAGTGCTAGGGTAAGGACCTCCTACAATGAGCAGTTCTTC. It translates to CSARVRTSYNEQFF.

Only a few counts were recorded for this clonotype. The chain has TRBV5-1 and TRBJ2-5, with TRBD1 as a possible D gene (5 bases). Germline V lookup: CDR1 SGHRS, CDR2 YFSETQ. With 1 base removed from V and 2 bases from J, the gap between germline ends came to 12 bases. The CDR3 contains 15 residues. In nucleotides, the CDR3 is TGCGCCAGCAGCTTGCTGCCAGGGCCTCAAGAGACCCAGTACTTC. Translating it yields CASSLLPGPQETQYF.

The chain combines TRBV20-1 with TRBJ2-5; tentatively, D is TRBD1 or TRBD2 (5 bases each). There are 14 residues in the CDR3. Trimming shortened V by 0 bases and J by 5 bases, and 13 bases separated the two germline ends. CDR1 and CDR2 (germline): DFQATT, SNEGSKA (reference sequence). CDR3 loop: CSARDSRGAETQYF. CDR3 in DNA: TGCAGTGCTAGAGATTCTAGAGGGGCTGAGACCCAGTACTTC.

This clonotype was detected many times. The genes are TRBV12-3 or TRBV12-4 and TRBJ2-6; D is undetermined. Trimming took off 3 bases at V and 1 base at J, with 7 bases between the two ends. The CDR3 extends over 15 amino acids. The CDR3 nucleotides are TGTGCCAGCAGTTTTCAAGGGTCTGGGGCCAACGTCCTGACTTTC. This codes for CASSFQGSGANVLTF.

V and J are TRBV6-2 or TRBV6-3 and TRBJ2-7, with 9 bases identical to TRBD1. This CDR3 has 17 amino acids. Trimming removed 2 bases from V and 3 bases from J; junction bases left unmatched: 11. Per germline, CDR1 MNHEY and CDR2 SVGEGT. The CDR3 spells CASSYSGGTGYNYEQYF. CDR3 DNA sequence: TGTGCCAGCAGTTACAGCGGTGGGACAGGGTATAACTACGAGCAGTACTTC.

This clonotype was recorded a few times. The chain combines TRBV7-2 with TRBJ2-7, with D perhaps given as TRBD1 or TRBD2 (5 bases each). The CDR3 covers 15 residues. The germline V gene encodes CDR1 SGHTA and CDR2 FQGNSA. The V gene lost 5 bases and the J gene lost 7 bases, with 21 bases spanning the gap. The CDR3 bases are TGTGCCAGCAGCACAAATCCGGGACCGATGGGGGAGCAGTACTTC. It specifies CASSTNPGPMGEQYF.

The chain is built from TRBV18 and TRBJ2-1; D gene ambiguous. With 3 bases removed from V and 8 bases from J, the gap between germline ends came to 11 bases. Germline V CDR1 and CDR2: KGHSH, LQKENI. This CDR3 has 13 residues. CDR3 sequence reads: CASSPNSDDEQFF. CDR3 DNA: TGTGCCAGCTCACCCAACTCGGACGATGAGCAGTTCTTC.